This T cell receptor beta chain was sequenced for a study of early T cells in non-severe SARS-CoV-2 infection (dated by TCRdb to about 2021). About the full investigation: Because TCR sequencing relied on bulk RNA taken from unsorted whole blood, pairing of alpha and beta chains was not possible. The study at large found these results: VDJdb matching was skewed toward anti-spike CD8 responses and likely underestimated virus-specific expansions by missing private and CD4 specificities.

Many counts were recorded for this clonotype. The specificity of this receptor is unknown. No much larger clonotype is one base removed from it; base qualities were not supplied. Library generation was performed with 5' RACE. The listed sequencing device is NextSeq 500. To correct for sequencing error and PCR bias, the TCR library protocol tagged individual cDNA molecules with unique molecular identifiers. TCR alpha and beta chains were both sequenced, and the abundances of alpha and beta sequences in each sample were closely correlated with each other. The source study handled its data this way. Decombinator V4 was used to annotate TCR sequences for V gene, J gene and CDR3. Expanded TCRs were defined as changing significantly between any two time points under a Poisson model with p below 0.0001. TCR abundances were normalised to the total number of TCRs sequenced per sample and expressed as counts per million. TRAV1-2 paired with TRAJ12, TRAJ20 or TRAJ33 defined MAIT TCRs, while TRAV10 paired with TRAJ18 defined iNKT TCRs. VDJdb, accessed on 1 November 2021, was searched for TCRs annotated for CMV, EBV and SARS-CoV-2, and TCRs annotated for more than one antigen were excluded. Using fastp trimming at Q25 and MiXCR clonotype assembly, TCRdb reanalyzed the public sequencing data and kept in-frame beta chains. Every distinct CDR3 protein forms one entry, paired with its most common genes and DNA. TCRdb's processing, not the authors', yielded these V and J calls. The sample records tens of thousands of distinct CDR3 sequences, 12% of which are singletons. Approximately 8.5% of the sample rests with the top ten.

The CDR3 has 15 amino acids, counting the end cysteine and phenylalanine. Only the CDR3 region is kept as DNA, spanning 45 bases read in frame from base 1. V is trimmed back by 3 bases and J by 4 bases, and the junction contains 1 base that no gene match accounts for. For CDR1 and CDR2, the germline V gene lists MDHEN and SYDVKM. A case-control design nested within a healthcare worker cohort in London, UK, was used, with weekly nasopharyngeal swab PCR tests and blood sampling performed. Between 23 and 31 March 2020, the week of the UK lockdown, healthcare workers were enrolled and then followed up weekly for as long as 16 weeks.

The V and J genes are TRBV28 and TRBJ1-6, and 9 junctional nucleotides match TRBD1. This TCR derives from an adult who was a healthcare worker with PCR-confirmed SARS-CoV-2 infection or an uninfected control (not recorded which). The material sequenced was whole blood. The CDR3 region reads CASSFGTGYNSPLHF. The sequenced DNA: TGTGCCAGCAGTTTCGGGACAGGGTATAATTCACCCCTCCACTTT.